The T cell receptor (beta chain) under discussion was sequenced for a study of T cell changes during pregnancy in multiple sclerosis. Clones were sequenced by immunoSEQ multiplex PCR, and TCRdb holds only the in-frame ones, with some missing. The table has about 98,000 clones, approximately 90% seen once. Per the germline V gene, CDR1 is MNHEY and CDR2 is SMNVEV (reference sequence). There are 21 residues in the CDR3. Trimming cost V 0 bases and J 0 bases; bases outside gene matches: 14. The origin of this receptor is a female donor in good health, enrolled as a control in a pregnancy study. Sample: peripheral blood, taken after pregnancy. The chain uses TRBV27 and TRBJ2-4, with TRBD1 matching 10 bases. In DNA form, the CDR3 reads TGTGCCAGCAGTTTATCCCCTCGGGCTCGGACAGGGGGGTTAGCCAAAAACATTCAGTACTTC. It yields the protein CASSLSPRARTGGLAKNIQYF.